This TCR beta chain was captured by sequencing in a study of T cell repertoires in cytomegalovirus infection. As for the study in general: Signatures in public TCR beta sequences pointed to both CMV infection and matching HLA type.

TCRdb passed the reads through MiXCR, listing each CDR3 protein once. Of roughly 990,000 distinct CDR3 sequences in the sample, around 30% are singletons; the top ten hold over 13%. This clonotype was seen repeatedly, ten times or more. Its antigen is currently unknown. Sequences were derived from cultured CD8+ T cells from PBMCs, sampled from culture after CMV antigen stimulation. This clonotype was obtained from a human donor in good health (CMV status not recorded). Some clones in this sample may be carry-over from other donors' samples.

The CDR3 protein is CASSLGAGTTYGYTF. In DNA form, the CDR3 reads TGTGCCAGCAGCTTAGGGGCAGGGACAACTTATGGCTACACCTTC. V and J are TRBV7-2 and TRBJ1-2, with D perhaps TRBD1 (6 bases). Trimming shortened V by 1 base and J by 5 bases, and 14 bases separated the two germline ends. Germline V gene data show CDR1 as SGHTA and CDR2 as FQGNSA. CDR3 length: 15 residues.